A selection of T cell receptor beta chains follows, all from one sample in a study of type 1 and type 2 diabetes patients. TCRdb re-called the multiplex PCR reads through MiXCR, storing one row per CDR3 protein. Here the sample spans approximately 260,000 distinct CDR3 sequences, approximately 45% being singletons. The sequencing sample was made of peripheral blood mononuclear cells (PBMCs). These receptors all come from a man between 18 and 35 years old with type 2 diabetes. CDR3s include the opening cysteine and the closing phenylalanine or tryptophan. The D gene is left open where the match is weak. A clone size is listed for some rows: how often the clone was seen (once, few, many), or a class if it is expanded.

>TRBJ1-2|TRBV6-6|TRBD1|NA
CASSSGTGGSDYGYTF
TGTGCCAGCAGTTCTGGGACAGGGGGCTCGGACTATGGCTACACCTTC
>TRBJ1-2|TRBV2|NA|few
CASSESGYTF
TGTGCCAGCAGTGAAAGTGGCTACACCTTC
>TRBJ1-4|TRBV24-1|TRBD1|few
CATYPRTGIEKLFF
TGTGCCACTTACCCGAGGACAGGGATCGAAAAACTGTTTTTT
>TRBJ2-1|TRBV6-2/TRBV6-3|NA|few
CASSLLAGYNEQFF
TGTGCCAGCAGCCTACTGGCTGGGTACAATGAGCAGTTCTTC
>TRBJ1-5|TRBV2|NA|NA
CASGPYSNQPQHF
TGTGCCAGTGGACCTTATAGCAATCAGCCCCAGCATTTT
>TRBJ1-1|TRBV29-1|NA|NA
CSVFVYPRMNTEAFF
TGCAGCGTTTTTGTTTACCCACGAATGAACACTGAAGCTTTCTTT
>TRBJ1-1|TRBV5-6|TRBD1|NA
CASSPDRGREITEAFF
TGTGCCAGCAGCCCGGACAGGGGGAGGGAGATAACTGAAGCTTTCTTT
>TRBJ2-3|TRBV7-2|TRBD1|NA
CASKAGTGLSTDTQYF
TGTGCCAGCAAGGCCGGGACAGGGTTAAGTACAGATACGCAGTATTTT
>TRBJ2-7|TRBV2|NA|once
CASREQREQYF
TGTGCCAGCAGGGAACAGCGCGAGCAGTACTTC
>TRBJ2-1|TRBV7-2|TRBD2|NA
CASSPKAGMPYNEQFF
TGTGCCAGCAGCCCTAAAGCGGGGATGCCCTACAATGAGCAGTTCTTC
>TRBJ2-7|TRBV7-2|NA|once
CASSRAGAWRNYEQYF
TGTGCCAGCAGCCGGGCGGGGGCATGGAGGAACTACGAGCAGTACTTC
>TRBJ1-1|TRBV7-2|NA|NA
CASSLALVVEAFF
TGTGCCAGCAGCTTAGCCTTAGTGGTTGAAGCTTTCTTT
>TRBJ1-5|TRBV2|NA|NA
CASSARDAPGNQPQHF
TGTGCCAGCAGTGCCCGAGATGCGCCGGGCAATCAGCCCCAGCATTTT
>TRBJ2-7|TRBV7-6|NA|NA
CASSRTSSPGGYEQYF
TGTGCCAGCAGCCGGACCTCCAGCCCCGGGGGCTACGAGCAGTACTTC
>TRBJ2-7|TRBV7-6|TRBD2|NA
CASSTGLAGEADF
TGTGCCAGCAGCACAGGACTAGCGGGAGAAGCGGACTTC
>TRBJ2-7|TRBV5-1|NA|NA
CASRQALPSYEQYF
TGCGCCAGCCGCCAGGCCCTACCATCTTACGAGCAGTACTTC
>TRBJ2-1|TRBV12-3/TRBV12-4|TRBD1|NA
CASLRTGTDYNEQFF
TGTGCCAGCCTCAGAACCGGGACAGATTACAATGAGCAGTTCTTC
>TRBJ2-1|TRBV12-3/TRBV12-4|NA|NA
CASSLLLDEQFF
TGTGCCAGCAGTTTACTCTTAGATGAGCAGTTCTTC
>TRBJ1-2|TRBV7-3|NA|NA
CASSSPVQSRYGYTF
TGTGCCAGCAGTTCCCCAGTCCAGTCACGCTATGGCTACACCTTC
>TRBJ2-6|TRBV5-8|NA|NA
CASSFVNLLSGANVLTF
TGTGCCAGCAGCTTCGTTAATCTCCTCTCTGGGGCCAACGTCCTGACTTTC
>TRBJ2-2|TRBV5-6|NA|few
CASSLAATGELFF
TGTGCCAGCAGCTTGGCCGCCACCGGGGAGCTGTTTTTT
>TRBJ2-5|TRBV6-6|TRBD2|NA
CASSYRAGGPVTQYF
TGTGCCAGCAGTTACCGAGCGGGGGGGCCCGTGACCCAGTACTTC
>TRBJ2-1|TRBV6-6|NA|NA
CASKGQGSGGWKNEQFF
TGCGCCAGCAAGGGACAGGGTAGCGGGGGTTGGAAAAATGAGCAGTTCTTC
>TRBJ2-1|TRBV20-1|TRBD2|NA
CSAKTRGGSYNEQFF
TGCAGTGCTAAGACGCGGGGGGGCTCCTACAATGAGCAGTTCTTC
>TRBJ1-5|TRBV10-3|TRBD1|NA
CATLAGGDQPQHF
TGTGCCACCTTGGCAGGGGGGGATCAGCCCCAGCATTTT
>TRBJ2-5|TRBV12-3/TRBV12-4|TRBD1|NA
CASSEQGAQGTQYF
TGTGCCAGCAGTGAACAGGGGGCGCAAGGGACCCAGTACTTC
>TRBJ1-1|TRBV28|NA|NA
CASRDRDFNTEAFF
TGTGCCAGCAGGGATCGGGACTTCAACACTGAAGCTTTCTTT
>TRBJ1-2|TRBV5-6|NA|NA
CASSVGGRRGYTF
TGTGCCAGCAGCGTGGGTGGGAGGAGGGGCTACACCTTC
>TRBJ1-2|TRBV10-3|NA|few
CAISGGTRYGYTF
TGTGCCATCAGTGGTGGGACAAGGTATGGCTACACCTTC